Below, 22 T cell receptor beta chains from the same sample are listed, as sequenced in a study of technical replicates of blood from several donors. Profiled with immunoSEQ multiplex PCR; TCRdb holds only in-frame clones, not every one. The sample includes 75,000 to 90,000 clones, just over 90% seen only once; the top ten take around 0.27%. Material: T cells isolated from PBMCs. The receptors come from a human donor in good health.

The J gene is TRBJ2-6, the V gene TRBV11-3, with D perhaps matching TRBD1 (5 bases). The CDR3 has 19 residues. The V and J ends lost 0 bases and 0 bases respectively, with 15 bases between them. Germline CDR1 SGHNT, CDR2 YENEEA. CDR3 in DNA: TGTGCCAGCAGCTTAGATTTGGCAGGGATAAGCTCTGGGGCCAACGTCCTGACTTTC. The encoded protein is CASSLDLAGISSGANVLTF.

The gene calls are TRBV4-1 and TRBJ2-7; 12 nucleotides align to TRBD2. Germline CDR1 is MGHRA and CDR2 is YSYEKL. There are 22 residues in the CDR3. The ends lost 3 bases at V and 4 bases at J; junction bases unmatched: 25. CDR3 bases: TGCGCCAGCAGCCAGGCCGGGCTAGCGGGGGGGTTGATGGTGTATGCGCCTTACGAGCAGTACTTC. Translation: CASSQAGLAGGLMVYAPYEQYF.

The chain is built from TRBV5-1 and TRBJ2-5, with 9 positions matching TRBD1. J lost 2 bases, V lost 4 bases, and 6 bases had no gene match. CDR3 length equals 15 residues. Germline lookup yields CDR1 SGHRS and CDR2 YFSETQ. In DNA form, the CDR3 reads TGCGCCAGCAGCCGCCCGGGACAGGGTCAAGAGACCCAGTACTTC. This gives the protein CASSRPGQGQETQYF.

The rearrangement joins TRBV4-1 to TRBJ2-1, with 9 bases aligning to TRBD1. CDR1 and CDR2 (germline): MGHRA, YSYEKL. Trimming cost V 4 bases and J 11 bases; bases outside gene matches: 15. This CDR3 is 16 amino acids long. CDR3 loop: CASSPRDRVTEPQQFF. Written as DNA, the CDR3 is TGCGCCAGCAGCCCCCGGGACAGGGTAACGGAGCCCCAGCAGTTCTTC.

The V and J genes are TRBV7-6 and TRBJ2-7; D might be TRBD1 (5 bases). Trimming pared 1 base from V and 3 bases from J, leaving 13 bases between. The CDR3 totals 15 residues. CDR1 is SGHVS and CDR2 is FNYEAQ in the germline V gene. CDR3 region: CASSLGPEQDYEQYF. The CDR3 DNA is TGTGCCAGCAGCTTAGGCCCAGAACAGGACTACGAGCAGTACTTC.

The rearrangement joins TRBV11-2 to TRBJ2-7; 7 bases fit TRBD1. Germline V gene lookup returns CDR1 SGHAT and CDR2 FQNNGV. V lost 1 base, J lost 7 bases, and 7 bases stayed unmatched. The CDR3 sequence is 14 residues long. CDR3: CASSLGQGVWEQYF. The CDR3, as DNA: TGTGCCAGCAGCTTAGGACAGGGTGTATGGGAGCAGTACTTC.

The chain couples TRBV11-2 to TRBJ2-7; 9 positions match TRBD1. The CDR3 loop spans 16 amino acids. Germline loops: CDR1 SGHAT, CDR2 FQNNGV. V was pared by 0 bases and J by 1 base, with 4 bases of the junction left unmatched. The CDR3 coding sequence is TGTGCCAGCAGCTTAGATTTGGGGACAGGGTCCTACGAGCAGTACTTC. This codes for CASSLDLGTGSYEQYF.

The CDR3 DNA reads as TGTGCCAGTAGTGCCCAGGGGGGCCCAACTAATGAAAAACTGTTTTTT. Translated: CASSAQGGPTNEKLFF. V is TRBV19 and J is TRBJ1-4; 7 bases are a match to TRBD1. The CDR3 sequence is 16 residues long. Germline CDR1 reads LNHDA; CDR2 reads SQIVND (reference sequence). Germline trimming cut 5 bases from V and 0 bases from J; bases unmatched to any gene: 6.

This chain connects TRBV6-5 to TRBJ2-3; D is unclear. The CDR3 loop spans 13 amino acids. Germline V CDR1 and CDR2: MNHEY, SVGAGI. V was trimmed by 7 bases and J by 1 base, leaving 9 bases between them. This CDR3 reads CASTPPGTDTQYF. The CDR3 nucleotides read TGTGCCAGCACCCCCCCCGGCACAGATACGCAGTATTTT.

The chain has TRBV15 and TRBJ2-7; TRBD2 agrees at 9 bases. The germline V gene encodes CDR1 LNHNV and CDR2 YYDKDF (reference sequence). V was clipped by 2 bases and J by 2 bases; unmatched bases: 10. This CDR3 spans 17 amino acids. The CDR3 protein is CATSRSTVAGDAYEQYF. The CDR3 DNA sequence: TGTGCCACCAGCAGATCAACCGTAGCGGGAGATGCCTACGAGCAGTACTTC.

V is TRBV6-1 and J is TRBJ2-3, with D unclear. Trimming removed 3 bases from V and 4 bases from J, with 14 bases in between. Germline lookup yields CDR1 MNHNS and CDR2 SASEGT. This CDR3 has 15 residues. The CDR3 spells CASSEGPLGADTQYF. In DNA, the CDR3 is TGTGCCAGCAGTGAGGGCCCGTTGGGCGCAGATACGCAGTATTTT.

The chain uses TRBV29-1 and TRBJ2-7; TRBD1 is a possible D gene (6 bases). The V and J ends lost 2 bases and 3 bases respectively, with 17 bases between them. This CDR3 comprises 15 residues. Germline lookup yields CDR1 SQVTM and CDR2 ANQGSEA. The CDR3 DNA reads as TGCAGCGTTGAACTGTTCCGGGACACCCACTACGAGCAGTACTTC. Translating gives CSVELFRDTHYEQYF.

The chain is built from TRBV7-8 and TRBJ1-5; tentatively, D is TRBD1 (5 bases). Germline CDR1 reads SGHVS; CDR2 reads FQNEAQ. The CDR3 extends over 17 amino acids. The V end lost 5 bases, the J end lost 6 bases, and 23 bases lay between the germline ends. CDR3 bases: TGTGCCAGCAGCCCGCCGCTGGGAGGAAGGGGAGCTCAGCCCCAGCATTTT. Residues: CASSPPLGGRGAQPQHF.

This clone was recorded a few times. The rearrangement links TRBV30 to TRBJ1-1, with unresolved D. Germline V lookup: CDR1 GTSNPN, CDR2 SVGIG (reference sequence). This CDR3 has 15 residues. Trimming cost V 4 bases and J 4 bases, with 19 bases left between them. The CDR3 DNA sequence: TGTGCCTGGACCGCGGGCCCCTTCCAGATCACTGAAGCTTTCTTT. It translates to CAWTAGPFQITEAFF.

This clone was observed a single time. This rearrangement joins TRBV13 to TRBJ1-1; D is undetermined. Trimming pared 5 bases from V and 0 bases from J, leaving 13 bases between. This CDR3 has 15 residues. Germline loops: CDR1 PRHDT, CDR2 FYEKMQ (reference sequence). The CDR3 is CASSQTTTVNTEAFF. The CDR3 DNA reads TGTGCCAGCAGCCAAACGACTACGGTGAACACTGAAGCTTTCTTT. The full variable domain, with the rest looked up from reference TRBV13 and TRBJ1-1, is AAGVIQSPRHLIKEKRETATLKCYPIPRHDTVYWYQQGPGQDPQFLISFYEKMQSDKGSIPDRFSAQQFSDYHSELNMSSLELGDSALYFCASSQTTTVNTEAFFGQGTRLTVV.

The V call is TRBV4-1, the J call TRBJ1-6; no definite D call. V lost 1 base and J 9 bases, leaving 13 bases between the germline ends. The CDR3 covers 15 residues. CDR1 is MGHRA and CDR2 is YSYEKL in the germline V gene. The CDR3 sequence: CASSQVIALGSPLHF. The CDR3, as DNA: TGCGCCAGCAGCCAAGTAATAGCTTTAGGTTCACCCCTCCACTTT.

V and J are TRBV19 and TRBJ2-7; TRBD1 matches at 9 bases. This CDR3 is built from 17 residues. Germline CDR1 is LNHDA and CDR2 is SQIVND (reference sequence). V was pared by 5 bases and J by 2 bases, with 13 bases of the junction left unmatched. This CDR3 reads CASSANPGQGRTYEQYF. The CDR3 DNA sequence: TGTGCCAGTAGTGCCAACCCGGGACAGGGTAGGACCTACGAGCAGTACTTC.

The DNA of the CDR3 is TGTGCCAGCAGCTTGGCTGGGACAGTCTACGAGCAGTACTTC. This translates into CASSLAGTVYEQYF. The chain has TRBV5-4 and TRBJ2-7; 7 bases fit TRBD1. Losses at the gene ends were 0 bases for V and 3 bases for J; bases not matched to a gene: 3. The CDR3 covers 14 residues. Germline-derived CDR1 and CDR2 are SGHNT and YYREEE (reference sequence).

This clone was seen just once. The chain employs TRBV6-5 and TRBJ2-1; 10 nucleotides agree with TRBD1. This CDR3 has 14 residues. V dropped 8 bases and J dropped 8; count of bases not matched to a gene: 9. In germline, CDR1 is MNHEY, CDR2 SVGAGI. The CDR3 spells CASEMTGGSDEQFF. For the CDR3, the DNA is TGTGCCAGCGAAATGACAGGGGGCAGCGATGAGCAGTTCTTC.

The genes are TRBV7-9 and TRBJ2-3; TRBD2 matches 8 bases. The CDR3 has 17 amino acids. Trimming removed 2 bases from V and 5 bases from J; junction bases left unmatched: 12. Germline CDR1 SEHNR, CDR2 FQNEAQ (reference sequence). The CDR3 spells CASSLPSGVAGKDTQYF. CDR3 bases: TGTGCCAGCAGCTTACCTTCTGGGGTAGCGGGGAAAGATACGCAGTATTTT.

The chain is built from TRBV7-8 and TRBJ2-7; the match to TRBD1 covers 11 bases. Trimming at V came to 5 bases and at J to 4 bases, leaving 4 bases not matched to a gene. Per the germline V gene, CDR1 is SGHVS and CDR2 is FQNEAQ. The length of the CDR3 is 14 residues. CDR3: CASSTGQGVYEQYF. CDR3 bases: TGTGCCAGCAGCACGGGACAGGGGGTGTACGAGCAGTACTTC.

The chain employs TRBV28 and TRBJ1-2; no definite D call. With 5 bases removed from V and 5 bases from J, the gap between germline ends came to 9 bases. There are 12 residues in the CDR3. Germline CDR1 is MDHEN and CDR2 is SYDVKM. The CDR3 coding sequence is TGTGCCAGCAGTCCTTTGCAGTATGGCTACACCTTC. It encodes CASSPLQYGYTF.